This T cell receptor (beta chain) was sequenced in a study of cytomegalovirus exposure and HLA in healthy donors. Study at large: Some 85 million unique TCRs, all from HLA-typed donors, were included in an early release of the data.

Participants comprised healthy donors of bone marrow. Broader study findings: A later analysis showed HLA-associated TCR beta chains outstripping equally common others in clonal expansion. Researchers catalogued approximately 170 TCR beta chains as cytomegalovirus-associated.

This clone has just one count. The antigen is undetermined. The PCR made use of 60 Vbeta and 13 Jbeta primers. The assay was immunoSEQ multiplex PCR, and TCRdb's table has in-frame clones only and misses some. The table records some 130,000 clones, 80% of them present only once. Sequenced material: PBMCs. This TCR came from a man aged 25 to 40 in good health and CMV-seronegative.

For the CDR3, the DNA is TGTGCCAGCAGCTTAGAAGGTCAGGCGGGATACGAGCAGTACTTC. Translation: CASSLEGQAGYEQYF. The gene calls are TRBV11-3 and TRBJ2-7, with D maybe TRBD2 (6 bases). The CDR3 consists of 15 residues. V lost 0 bases, J lost 4 bases, and 13 bases lay in between. From germline, CDR1 is SGHNT and CDR2 YENEEA.